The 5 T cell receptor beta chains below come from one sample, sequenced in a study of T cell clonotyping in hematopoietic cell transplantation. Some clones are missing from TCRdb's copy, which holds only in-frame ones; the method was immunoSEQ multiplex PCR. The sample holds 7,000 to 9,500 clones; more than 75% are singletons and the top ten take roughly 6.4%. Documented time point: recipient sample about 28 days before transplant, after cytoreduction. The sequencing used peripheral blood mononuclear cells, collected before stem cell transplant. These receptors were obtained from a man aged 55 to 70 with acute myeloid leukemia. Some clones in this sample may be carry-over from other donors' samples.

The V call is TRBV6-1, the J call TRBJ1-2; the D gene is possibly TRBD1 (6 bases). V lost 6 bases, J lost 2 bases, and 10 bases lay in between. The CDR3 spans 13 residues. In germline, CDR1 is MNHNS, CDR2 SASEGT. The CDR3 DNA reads TGTGCCAGCAGCCCGACAGGCAACTATGGCTACACCTTC. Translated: CASSPTGNYGYTF.

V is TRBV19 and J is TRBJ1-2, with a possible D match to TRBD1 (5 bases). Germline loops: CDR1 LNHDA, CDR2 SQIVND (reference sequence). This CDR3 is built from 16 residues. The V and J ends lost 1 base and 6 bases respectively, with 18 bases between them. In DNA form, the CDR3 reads TGTGCCAGTAGTATAGTCGGGACTGGACTTCGGGATGGCTACACCTTC. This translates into CASSIVGTGLRDGYTF.

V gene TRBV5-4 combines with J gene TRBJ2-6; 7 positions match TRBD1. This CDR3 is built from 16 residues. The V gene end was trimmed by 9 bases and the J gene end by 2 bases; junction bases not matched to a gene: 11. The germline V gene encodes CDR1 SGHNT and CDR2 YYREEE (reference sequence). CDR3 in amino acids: CATQRGREAGANVLTF. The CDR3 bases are TGTGCCACTCAAAGGGGGCGCGAAGCTGGGGCCAACGTCCTGACTTTC.

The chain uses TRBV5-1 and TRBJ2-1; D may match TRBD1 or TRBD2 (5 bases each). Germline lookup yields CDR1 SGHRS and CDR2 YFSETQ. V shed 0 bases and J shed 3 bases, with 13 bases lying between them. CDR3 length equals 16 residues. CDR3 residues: CASSLVVGTNYNEQFF. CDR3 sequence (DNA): TGCGCCAGCAGCTTGGTGGTCGGGACCAACTACAATGAGCAGTTCTTC.

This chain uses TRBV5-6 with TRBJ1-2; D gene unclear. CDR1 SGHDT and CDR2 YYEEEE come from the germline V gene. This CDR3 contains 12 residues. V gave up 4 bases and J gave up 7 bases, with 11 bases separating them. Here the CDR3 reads CASSREEGGYTF. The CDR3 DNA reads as TGTGCCAGCAGCCGGGAGGAAGGTGGCTACACCTTC.